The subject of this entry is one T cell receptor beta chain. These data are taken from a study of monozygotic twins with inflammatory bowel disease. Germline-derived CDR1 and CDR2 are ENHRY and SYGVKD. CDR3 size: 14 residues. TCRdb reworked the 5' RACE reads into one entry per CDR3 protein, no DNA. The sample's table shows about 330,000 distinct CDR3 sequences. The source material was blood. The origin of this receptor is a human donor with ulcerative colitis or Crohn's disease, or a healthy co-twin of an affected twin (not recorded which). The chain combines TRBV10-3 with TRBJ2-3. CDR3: CAISEVGNTDTQYF.